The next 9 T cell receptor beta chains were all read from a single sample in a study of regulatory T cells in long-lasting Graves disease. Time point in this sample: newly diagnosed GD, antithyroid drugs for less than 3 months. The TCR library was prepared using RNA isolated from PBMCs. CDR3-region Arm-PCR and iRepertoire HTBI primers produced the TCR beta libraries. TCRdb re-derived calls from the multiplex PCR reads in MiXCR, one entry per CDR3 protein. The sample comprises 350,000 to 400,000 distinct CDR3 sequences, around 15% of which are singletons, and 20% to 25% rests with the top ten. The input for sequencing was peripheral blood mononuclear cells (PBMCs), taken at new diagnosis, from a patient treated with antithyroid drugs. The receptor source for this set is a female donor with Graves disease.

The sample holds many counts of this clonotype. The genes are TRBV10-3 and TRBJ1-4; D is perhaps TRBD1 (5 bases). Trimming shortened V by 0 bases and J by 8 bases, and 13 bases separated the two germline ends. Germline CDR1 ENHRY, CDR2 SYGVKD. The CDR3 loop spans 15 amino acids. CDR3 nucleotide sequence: TGTGCCATCAGTGAGTCGAGGGGATATAGCGAAAAACTGTTTTTT. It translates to CAISESRGYSEKLFF.

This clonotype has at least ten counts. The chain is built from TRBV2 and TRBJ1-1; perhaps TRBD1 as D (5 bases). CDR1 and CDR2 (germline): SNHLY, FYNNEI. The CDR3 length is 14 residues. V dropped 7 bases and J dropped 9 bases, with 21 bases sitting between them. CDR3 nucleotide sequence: TGTGCCAGCACTGCTGGGACCCCGGAGTCTAAAGCTTTCTTT. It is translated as CASTAGTPESKAFF.

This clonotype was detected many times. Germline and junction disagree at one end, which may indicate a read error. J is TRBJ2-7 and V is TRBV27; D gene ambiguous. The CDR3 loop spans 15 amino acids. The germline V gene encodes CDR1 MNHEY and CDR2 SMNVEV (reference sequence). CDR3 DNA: TGCGCCAGCAGTTTAAGGCAGCAAGGCGCTACGAAGCAGTACTTC. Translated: CASSLRQQGATKQYF.

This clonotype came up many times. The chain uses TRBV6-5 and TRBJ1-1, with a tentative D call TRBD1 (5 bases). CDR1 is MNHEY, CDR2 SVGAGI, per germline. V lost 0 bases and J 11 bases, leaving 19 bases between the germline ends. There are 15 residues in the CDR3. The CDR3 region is CASSYSGQDFIGAFF. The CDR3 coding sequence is TGTGCCAGCAGTTACTCGGGGCAGGACTTCATTGGGGCTTTCTTT.

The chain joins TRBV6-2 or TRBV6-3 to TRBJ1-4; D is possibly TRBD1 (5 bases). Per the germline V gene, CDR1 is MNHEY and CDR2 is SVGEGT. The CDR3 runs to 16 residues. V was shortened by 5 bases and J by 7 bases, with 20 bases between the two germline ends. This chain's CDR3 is CASSLDPSGRGEKLFF. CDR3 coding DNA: TGTGCCAGCAGTCTAGACCCCTCGGGACGTGGTGAAAAACTGTTTTTT.

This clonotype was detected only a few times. CDR3 in amino acids: CASSSTLSQYF. DNA of the CDR3: TGTGCCAGCAGTTCTACACTATCGCAGTACTTC. J is TRBJ2-7 and V is TRBV28; D uncertain. Germline V CDR1 and CDR2: MDHEN, SYDVKM. V was cut by 4 bases and J by 9 bases, with 10 bases left in between. There are 11 residues in the CDR3.

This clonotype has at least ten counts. The CDR3 region has the DNA TGTGCCAGCAGTGTTACAGCGGCTGGGGCCAACGTCCTGACTTTC. It specifies CASSVTAAGANVLTF. This chain uses TRBV28 with TRBJ2-6, with D perhaps TRBD2 (5 bases). Between the trimmed V and J ends, which lost 5 bases and 2 bases, there was a span of 10 bases. Germline lookup yields CDR1 MDHEN and CDR2 SYDVKM. CDR3 size: 15 residues.

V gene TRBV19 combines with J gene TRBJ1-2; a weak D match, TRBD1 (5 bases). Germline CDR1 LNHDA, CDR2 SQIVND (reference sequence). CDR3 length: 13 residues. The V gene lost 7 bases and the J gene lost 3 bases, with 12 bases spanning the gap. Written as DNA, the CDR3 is TGTGCCAGTAACCCGGGGGGGGACTATGGCTACACCTTC. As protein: CASNPGGDYGYTF. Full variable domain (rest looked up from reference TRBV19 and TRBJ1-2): DGGITQSPKYLFRKEGQNVTLSCEQNLNHDAMYWYRQDPGQGLRLIYYSQIVNDFQKGDIAEGYSVSREKKESFPLTVTSAQKNPTAFYLCASNPGGDYGYTFGSGTRLTVV.

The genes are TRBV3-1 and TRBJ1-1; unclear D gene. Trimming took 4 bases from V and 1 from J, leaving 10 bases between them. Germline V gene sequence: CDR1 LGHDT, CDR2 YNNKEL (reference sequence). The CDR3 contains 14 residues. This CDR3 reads CASSRAGQNTEAFF. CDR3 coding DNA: TGTGCCAGCAGCCGAGCAGGCCAGAACACTGAAGCTTTCTTT.